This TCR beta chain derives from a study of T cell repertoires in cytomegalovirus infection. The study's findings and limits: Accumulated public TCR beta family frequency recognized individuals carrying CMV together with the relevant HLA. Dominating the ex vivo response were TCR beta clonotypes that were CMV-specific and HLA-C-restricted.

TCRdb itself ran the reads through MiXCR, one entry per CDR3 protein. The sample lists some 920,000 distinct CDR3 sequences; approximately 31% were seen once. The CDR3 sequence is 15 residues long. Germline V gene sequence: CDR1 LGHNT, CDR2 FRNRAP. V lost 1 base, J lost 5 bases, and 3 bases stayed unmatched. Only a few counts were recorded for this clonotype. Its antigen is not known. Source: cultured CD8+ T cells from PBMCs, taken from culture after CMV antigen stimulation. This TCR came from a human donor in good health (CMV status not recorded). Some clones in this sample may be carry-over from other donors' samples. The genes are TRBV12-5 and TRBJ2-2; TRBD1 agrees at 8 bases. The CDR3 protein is CASGLGQGKTGELFF. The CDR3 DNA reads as TGTGCTAGTGGTTTGGGACAGGGGAAGACCGGGGAGCTGTTTTTT.